Given below is one T cell receptor beta chain in context. Original processing methods: Reference gene primer amplification gave estimated nucleated cell counts. The table came from immunoSEQ multiplex PCR; TCRdb's copy has only in-frame clones and leaves some out. V and J calls and clone size are as listed in that table; D and trimming were resolved from the DNA. The sample lists around 210,000 clones, around 85% occurring once. The data were obtained in a study of blood T cell repertoires in COVID-19. Overall study: Material from acute and convalescent COVID-19 was sourced from the United States, Italy and Spain. T cells, B-cell-depleted T cells, or PBMCs supplied cDNA or gDNA.

Trimming removed 1 base from V and 6 bases from J, with 17 bases in between. This CDR3 is built from 16 residues. Germline CDR1 reads SGHVS; CDR2 reads FQNEAQ. J is TRBJ2-3 and V is TRBV7-8; D not resolved. Material: peripheral blood. The receptor was isolated from a man aged 60 to 75 with COVID-19, enrolled during active disease. For the CDR3, the DNA is TGTGCCAGCAGCTTAGGAAGAGCGCCCCCCGCTGATACGCAGTATTTT. It codes for CASSLGRAPPADTQYF.